The clone carrying this T cell receptor (beta chain) was observed at least ten times. The data are from a study of read filtering for tumor transcriptome and immune sequencing. Sampling of bone marrow took place during active disease in every patient. The CDR3 covers 15 residues. Trimming removed 0 bases at V and 1 base at J, with 6 bases between. Germline V gene data show CDR1 as SEHNR and CDR2 as FQNEAQ (reference sequence). This library used roughly 370 ng RNA and molecular barcoded adaptors spanning alpha/delta and beta/gamma chains. TCRdb fed the reads into MiXCR, producing one record per CDR3 protein. In the table there are around 50,000 distinct CDR3 sequences, roughly 19% of which are singletons.

The V gene is TRBV7-9, the J gene TRBJ2-2; D gene ambiguous. Sequenced input: a population of CD138-negative cells sorted from bone marrow. This receptor was taken from a donor aged 40 or over with multiple myeloma. The CDR3 spells CASSLATVNTGELFF. CDR3 DNA sequence: TGTGCCAGCAGCTTAGCGACCGTGAACACCGGGGAGCTGTTTTTT.